Listed below are T cell receptor beta chains from one sample, sequenced in a study of identical twins. Each CDR3 protein gets one entry after TCRdb re-called the 5' RACE reads with MiXCR. The sample contains roughly 1,500,000 distinct CDR3 sequences, about 30% of which appear only once. Material: cord blood. These receptor sequences come from a newborn girl in good health. The CDR3 runs from the conserved cysteine through the conserved F or W. The D gene is left open where the match is weak. The size entry is marked missing in some rows and otherwise reads once, few, many or a size class.

j_call clone_size v_call d_call cdr3_aa cdr3_nt
TRBJ2-5 few TRBV7-2 . CASKAGGMEETQYF TGTGCCAGCAAGGCCGGGGGCATGGAGGAGACCCAGTACTTC
TRBJ2-3 few TRBV10-3 . CAISFSDTQYF TGTGCCATCAGTTTCAGTGATACGCAGTATTTT
TRBJ2-3 few TRBV6-2/TRBV6-3 TRBD2 CASRGLASITQYF TGTGCCAGCAGAGGACTAGCATCTATTACGCAGTATTTT
TRBJ1-1 few TRBV5-1 . CASSLVDIYTEAFF TGCGCCAGCAGCCTGGTAGACATATACACTGAAGCTTTCTTT
TRBJ2-3 . TRBV4-1 TRBD2 CASRGVRSTDTQYF TGCGCCTCCCGGGGGGTACGGAGCACAGATACGCAGTATTTT
TRBJ1-2 few TRBV29-1 TRBD1 CSVSNKGQDYGYTF TGCAGCGTATCTAATAAAGGACAGGACTATGGCTACACCTTC
TRBJ2-1 many TRBV10-3 TRBD2 CAITAGGLWDEQFF TGTGCCATCACCGCGGGGGGGCTTTGGGATGAGCAGTTCTTC
TRBJ2-3 few TRBV5-1 TRBD2 CASSLRSLPGLAGGVDTQYF TGCGCCAGCAGCTTGAGATCCCTTCCGGGACTAGCGGGAGGAGTAGATACGCAGTATTTT
TRBJ2-3 . TRBV28 . CASSLWILGSTGADTQYF TGTGCCAGCAGTTTATGGATCCTGGGGTCTACCGGGGCAGATACGCAGTATTTT
TRBJ2-1 . TRBV11-1 . CASSFSSGTQFF TGTGCCAGCAGCTTTTCTAGTGGCACCCAGTTCTTC
TRBJ1-2 many TRBV28 TRBD1 CASKKTGVGGYTF TGTGCCAGCAAGAAGACAGGGGTAGGGGGCTACACCTTC
TRBJ2-3 few TRBV27 TRBD2 CASSLFPGSREGQIPQYF TGTGCCAGCAGTTTATTCCCCGGGTCGCGGGAGGGCCAGATACCGCAGTATTTT
TRBJ1-6 . TRBV2 . CASGKDISPLHF TGTGCCAGCGGGAAGGATATTTCACCCCTCCACTTT
TRBJ1-5 few TRBV10-2 . CASSEFDWWGNQPQHF TGCGCCAGCAGTGAGTTTGATTGGTGGGGTAATCAGCCCCAGCATTTT
TRBJ2-1 . TRBV9 TRBD2 CASSAPLSLAAPYNEQFF TGTGCCAGCAGCGCGCCCCTATCACTAGCGGCCCCTTACAATGAGCAGTTCTTC
TRBJ2-1 few TRBV9 . CASSVGPRYSEQFF TGTGCCAGCAGCGTAGGCCCCCGGTATTCTGAGCAGTTCTTC
TRBJ2-3 . TRBV6-5 TRBD2 CASSSRLAGGSDTQYF TGTGCCAGCAGTTCTAGACTAGCGGGAGGTTCAGATACGCAGTATTTT